This T cell receptor (beta chain) was profiled in a study of T cells in Graves' hyperthyroidism and ophthalmopathy. Regarding the study as a whole: In simple terms, a model built on 13 V-J features told ophthalmopathy apart from stable hyperthyroidism.

RNA transcripts yielded amplified TCR beta CDR3 regions. HTBI primers were employed in a first-round RT-PCR of the TCR CDR3. Using its own MiXCR run on the multiplex PCR reads, TCRdb lists one record per CDR3 protein. The repertoire includes 750,000 to 900,000 distinct CDR3 sequences, approximately 40% of them detected once, and around 9.3% sits in the top ten. This clonotype was seen only once. What it binds is not known. There are 14 residues in the CDR3. Trimming stripped 8 bases from V and 6 bases from J, with 17 bases between. The germline V gene encodes CDR1 MGHDK and CDR2 SYGVNS. Absent ophthalmopathy progression within 18 months defined stable Graves' hyperthyroidism.

The clonotype comes from a man in his late teens or twenties with Graves' hyperthyroidism. This chain connects TRBV25-1 to TRBJ1-5; D is uncertain. Material for sequencing was blood. CDR3 nucleotides: TGTGCCAGCGTTGGAATTAGAGGGTCTCAGCCCCAGCATTTT. This codes for CASVGIRGSQPQHF.